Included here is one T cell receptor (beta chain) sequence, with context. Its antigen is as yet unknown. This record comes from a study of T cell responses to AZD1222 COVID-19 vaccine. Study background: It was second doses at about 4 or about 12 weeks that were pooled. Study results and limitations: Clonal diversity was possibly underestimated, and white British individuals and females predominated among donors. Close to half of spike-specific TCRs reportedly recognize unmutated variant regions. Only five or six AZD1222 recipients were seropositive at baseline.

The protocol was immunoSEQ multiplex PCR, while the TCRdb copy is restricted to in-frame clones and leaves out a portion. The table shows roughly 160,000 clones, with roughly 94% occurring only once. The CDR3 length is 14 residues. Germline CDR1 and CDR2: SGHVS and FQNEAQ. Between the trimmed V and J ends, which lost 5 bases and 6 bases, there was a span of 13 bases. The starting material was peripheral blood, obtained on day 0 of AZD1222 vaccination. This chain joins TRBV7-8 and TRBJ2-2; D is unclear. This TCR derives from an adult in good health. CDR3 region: CASSPSRFSGELFF. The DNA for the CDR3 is TGTGCCAGCAGCCCCAGTAGGTTCTCCGGGGAGCTGTTTTTT.